The subject of this entry is one T cell receptor beta chain. The sample comes from a study of molecular identifiers for immune sequencing clone quantification. Via MiXCR, TCRdb re-called the PCR reads, giving one row per CDR3 protein. The sample holds approximately 500,000 distinct CDR3 sequences, about a quarter seen once. CDR1 and CDR2 from the germline V gene are DFQATT and SNEGSKA (reference sequence). The CDR3 runs 16 residues. V lost 6 bases and J 5 bases, leaving 24 bases between the germline ends. RNA fractions of 10%, 30% or 50% and about 18,000 to 1,000,000 sorted cells were the source of naive CD8 libraries. Sorting selected naive CD8 T cells with a CD8+CD4-CCR7+CD45RA+ phenotype.

The TCR comes from a human donor in good health. Some libraries in this study had Jurkat cell RNA spiked in. The sequencing input was naive CD8+ T cells from blood, with Jurkat cell RNA spiked in. The subset denotes: FACS-sorted CD8+CD4-CCR7+CD45RA+ naive T cells. The V gene is TRBV20-1, the J gene TRBJ2-3; perhaps TRBD1 as D (6 bases). In DNA, the CDR3 is TGCAGTGCCCCAAAGGGGGAGACACGCAGGGGAGATACGCAGTATTTT. This gives the protein CSAPKGETRRGDTQYF.